This TCR beta chain stems from a study of blood T cell repertoires in COVID-19. For the study at large: The analysed material was cDNA or gDNA that came from T cells, B-cell-depleted T cells, or PBMCs.

CDR3 size: 16 residues. V was pared by 5 bases and J by 5 bases, with 19 bases between. Germline assignment: CDR1 SGHRS and CDR2 YFSETQ. Original data processing: Reference gene primers were amplified, and this amplification served to estimate nucleated cell counts. The assay was immunoSEQ multiplex PCR, and TCRdb's table has in-frame clones only and misses some. Clone size and the V and J calls come from that table; the DNA yielded D and trimming. The table lists 260,000 or so clones, more than 70% of them singletons, with approximately 5.3% in the top ten. The sequenced sample consisted of peripheral blood. The chain joins TRBV5-1 to TRBJ1-4; D not resolved. The TCR was taken from a man of 80 years or more with acute or convalescent COVID-19. CDR3 region: CASRRVPSSANEKLFF. For the CDR3, the DNA is TGCGCCAGCAGGAGGGTCCCCTCGAGCGCAAATGAAAAACTGTTTTTT.